This T cell receptor (beta chain) was sequenced during a study of T cells in Graves' hyperthyroidism and ophthalmopathy. Aged 18 to 65, the patients had hyperthyroidism that was newly diagnosed and had lasted under 2 months. Diagnostic decisions used clinical symptoms, serum thyroxine and TRAb, thyroid ultrasound and orbital computed tomography. As regards this clonotype: The antigen remains undetermined.

Study outcomes and limitations: Among thyroid clonotypes expanded above 0.001, most also appeared in blood. Ophthalmopathy, as predicted by the model, came a median 6.5 months after the prediction.

The CDR3 regions of TCR beta were amplified from RNA transcripts. HTBI primers were used for first-round RT-PCR of the TCR CDR3. TCRdb ran MiXCR on the multiplex PCR reads and lists one entry per CDR3 protein. The data hold approximately 220,000 distinct CDR3 sequences, with around 16% observed a single time. The V gene end was trimmed by 2 bases and the J gene end by 0 bases; junction bases not matched to a gene: 16. CDR3 length: 21 amino acids. CDR1 is DFQATT and CDR2 is SNEGSKA in the germline V gene (reference sequence). This TCR was recovered from a man aged 40-55 years with Graves' hyperthyroidism. This chain joins TRBV20-1 and TRBJ2-4, with 13 bases lining up with TRBD2. The sequencing input was blood. CDR3 in DNA: TGCAGTGCTAGAACCTCCACCGGGACTAGCGGGGCCTCAATAGCCAAAAACATTCAGTACTTC. The encoded protein is CSARTSTGTSGASIAKNIQYF.